A selection of T cell receptor beta chains follows, all from one sample in a study of early T cells in non-severe SARS-CoV-2 infection. TCRdb independently ran MiXCR on the 5' RACE reads; one entry per CDR3 protein. The table shows approximately 69,000 distinct CDR3 sequences, with 12% occurring only once. The material sequenced was whole blood. The receptor source for this set is an adult who was a healthcare worker with PCR-confirmed SARS-CoV-2 infection or an uninfected control (not recorded which). The CDR3 runs from the conserved cysteine through the conserved F or W. D genes are given only for firm matches. Clone size is not always given. Where it is, it says once, few, many or a class for expanded clones.

d_gene: TRBD2; abundance: many; v_gene: TRBV5-1; j_gene: TRBJ2-1; CDR3aa: CASRWGAGRGEQFF; CDR3nt: TGCGCCAGCAGGTGGGGAGCGGGAAGGGGTGAGCAGTTCTTC
d_gene: NA; abundance: few; v_gene: TRBV20-1; j_gene: TRBJ1-1; CDR3aa: CSARVGAANTEAFF; CDR3nt: TGCAGTGCTAGAGTTGGGGCGGCGAACACTGAAGCTTTCTTT
d_gene: TRBD2; abundance: NA; v_gene: TRBV29-1; j_gene: TRBJ2-1; CDR3aa: CSARLAGGPYNEQFF; CDR3nt: TGCAGCGCGAGACTAGCGGGAGGTCCCTACAATGAGCAGTTCTTC
d_gene: NA; abundance: NA; v_gene: TRBV10-3; j_gene: TRBJ2-7; CDR3aa: CAISVGQGGQYF; CDR3nt: TGTGCCATCAGTGTCGGGCAGGGCGGGCAGTACTTC
d_gene: NA; abundance: NA; v_gene: TRBV21-1; j_gene: TRBJ2-5; CDR3aa: CASSKAGKETQYF; CDR3nt: TGTGCCAGCAGCAAAGCCGGGAAAGAGACCCAGTACTTC
d_gene: TRBD1; abundance: NA; v_gene: TRBV13; j_gene: TRBJ1-3; CDR3aa: CAIPQGSDGNTIYF; CDR3nt: TGTGCCATACCACAGGGGTCGGATGGAAACACCATATATTTT
d_gene: NA; abundance: many; v_gene: TRBV7-3; j_gene: TRBJ2-2; CDR3aa: CASGTSPAGELFF; CDR3nt: TGTGCCAGCGGAACTAGCCCCGCCGGGGAGCTGTTTTTT
d_gene: TRBD2; abundance: many; v_gene: TRBV3-1; j_gene: TRBJ2-7; CDR3aa: CASSPIGTSGYEQYF; CDR3nt: TGTGCCAGCAGCCCCATCGGGACTAGCGGTTACGAGCAGTACTTC
d_gene: TRBD2; abundance: many; v_gene: TRBV6-2/TRBV6-3; j_gene: TRBJ2-5; CDR3aa: CASSLRGLEGETQYF; CDR3nt: TGTGCCAGCAGTCTGCGGGGACTAGAGGGAGAGACCCAGTACTTC
d_gene: NA; abundance: NA; v_gene: TRBV10-2; j_gene: TRBJ1-5; CDR3aa: CASSADNGGPQHF; CDR3nt: TGCGCCAGCAGTGCTGACAACGGTGGGCCCCAGCATTTT
d_gene: NA; abundance: few; v_gene: TRBV29-1; j_gene: TRBJ2-1; CDR3aa: CSATDYTYNEQFF; CDR3nt: TGCAGCGCTACCGACTACACCTACAATGAGCAGTTCTTC
d_gene: NA; abundance: NA; v_gene: TRBV19; j_gene: TRBJ2-3; CDR3aa: CASSIGGLTTDTQYF; CDR3nt: TGTGCCAGTAGTATAGGGGGACTTACCACAGATACGCAGTATTTT
d_gene: NA; abundance: few; v_gene: TRBV18; j_gene: TRBJ2-1; CDR3aa: CASSPRDWGDEQFF; CDR3nt: TGTGCCAGCTCACCCAGGGACTGGGGCGATGAGCAGTTCTTC
d_gene: NA; abundance: many; v_gene: TRBV29-1; j_gene: TRBJ1-4; CDR3aa: CSVEGLGEKLFF; CDR3nt: TGCAGCGTTGAGGGGTTAGGTGAAAAACTGTTTTTT
d_gene: NA; abundance: many; v_gene: TRBV7-2; j_gene: TRBJ2-3; CDR3aa: CASSLAGLTDTQYF; CDR3nt: TGTGCCAGCAGCTTAGCGGGGCTCACAGATACGCAGTATTTT
d_gene: NA; abundance: many; v_gene: TRBV18; j_gene: TRBJ2-3; CDR3aa: CASSPIGQLTGASTDTQYF; CDR3nt: TGTGCCAGCTCCCCAATTGGACAGCTAACGGGGGCTAGCACAGATACGCAGTATTTT
d_gene: NA; abundance: many; v_gene: TRBV20-1; j_gene: TRBJ1-1; CDR3aa: CSQGLSNTEAFF; CDR3nt: TGCAGTCAGGGGTTGAGCAACACTGAAGCTTTCTTT
d_gene: NA; abundance: many; v_gene: TRBV19; j_gene: TRBJ2-1; CDR3aa: CASANQGSYNEQFF; CDR3nt: TGTGCCAGTGCAAATCAGGGGTCCTACAATGAGCAGTTCTTC
d_gene: TRBD1; abundance: many; v_gene: TRBV18; j_gene: TRBJ2-5; CDR3aa: CASSPDRGKETQYF; CDR3nt: TGTGCCAGCTCACCGGACAGGGGAAAAGAGACCCAGTACTTC
d_gene: NA; abundance: NA; v_gene: TRBV18; j_gene: TRBJ1-1; CDR3aa: CASSPTIGATEAFF; CDR3nt: TGTGCCAGCTCACCCACCATAGGAGCCACTGAAGCTTTCTTT
d_gene: TRBD1; abundance: few; v_gene: TRBV27; j_gene: TRBJ1-5; CDR3aa: CASYTDRGRGGNQPQHF; CDR3nt: TGTGCCAGCTATACGGACAGGGGGAGAGGTGGCAATCAGCCCCAGCATTTT
d_gene: NA; abundance: NA; v_gene: TRBV9; j_gene: TRBJ2-1; CDR3aa: CASSPRRADSEQFF; CDR3nt: TGTGCCAGCAGCCCCCGGCGAGCGGACAGTGAGCAGTTCTTC
d_gene: NA; abundance: NA; v_gene: TRBV25-1; j_gene: TRBJ2-1; CDR3aa: CATSVLSYNEQFF; CDR3nt: TGTGCCACCTCGGTACTATCCTACAATGAGCAGTTCTTC
d_gene: TRBD2; abundance: NA; v_gene: TRBV7-3; j_gene: TRBJ2-1; CDR3aa: CASSLIAGGYYNEQFF; CDR3nt: TGTGCCAGCAGCTTAATAGCGGGAGGGTACTACAATGAGCAGTTCTTC
d_gene: NA; abundance: many; v_gene: TRBV20-1; j_gene: TRBJ1-1; CDR3aa: CSARVVGGGTEAFF; CDR3nt: TGCAGTGCTAGAGTTGTGGGAGGTGGCACTGAAGCTTTCTTT
d_gene: TRBD2; abundance: many; v_gene: TRBV12-3/TRBV12-4; j_gene: TRBJ2-3; CDR3aa: CASSFNPVRGLAGSTDTQYF; CDR3nt: TGTGCCAGCAGTTTCAATCCAGTCCGAGGACTAGCGGGAAGCACAGATACGCAGTATTTT
d_gene: TRBD1; abundance: many; v_gene: TRBV7-2; j_gene: TRBJ2-5; CDR3aa: CASSPNRGKETQYF; CDR3nt: TGTGCCAGCAGTCCTAACAGGGGAAAAGAGACCCAGTACTTC
d_gene: NA; abundance: NA; v_gene: TRBV20-1; j_gene: TRBJ2-7; CDR3aa: CGARGLGIGYEQYF; CDR3nt: TGCGGTGCTAGAGGGCTCGGGATCGGCTACGAGCAGTACTTC
d_gene: NA; abundance: NA; v_gene: TRBV2; j_gene: TRBJ2-5; CDR3aa: CASSEVPGKGETQYF; CDR3nt: TGTGCCAGCAGTGAGGTGCCAGGGAAAGGAGAGACCCAGTACTTC
d_gene: TRBD1; abundance: many; v_gene: TRBV20-1; j_gene: TRBJ1-2; CDR3aa: CSAADRGRDYGYTF; CDR3nt: TGCAGTGCGGCGGACAGGGGGCGCGACTATGGCTACACCTTC
d_gene: TRBD1; abundance: few; v_gene: TRBV9; j_gene: TRBJ1-1; CDR3aa: CASSVAGTENTEAFF; CDR3nt: TGTGCCAGCAGCGTGGCCGGGACAGAGAACACTGAAGCTTTCTTT
d_gene: NA; abundance: many; v_gene: TRBV3-1; j_gene: TRBJ2-7; CDR3aa: CASSQGRSHYEQYF; CDR3nt: TGTGCCAGCAGCCAAGGCAGATCTCACTACGAGCAGTACTTC
d_gene: NA; abundance: NA; v_gene: TRBV3-1; j_gene: TRBJ2-7; CDR3aa: CASSQGKSHEQYF; CDR3nt: TGTGCCAGCAGCCAAGGAAAGTCCCACGAGCAGTACTTC
d_gene: TRBD1; abundance: many; v_gene: TRBV6-4; j_gene: TRBJ2-3; CDR3aa: CASSPGQGGDTQYF; CDR3nt: TGTGCCAGCAGTCCGGGACAGGGGGGAGATACGCAGTATTTT
d_gene: NA; abundance: few; v_gene: TRBV11-2; j_gene: TRBJ2-5; CDR3aa: CASSLVQDGQYF; CDR3nt: TGTGCCAGCAGCTTAGTACAGGATGGCCAGTACTTC
d_gene: TRBD2; abundance: many; v_gene: TRBV5-1; j_gene: TRBJ2-3; CDR3aa: CASSPEGLAGANTQYF; CDR3nt: TGCGCCAGCAGTCCAGAGGGACTAGCGGGGGCGAATACGCAGTATTTT
d_gene: NA; abundance: NA; v_gene: TRBV7-2; j_gene: TRBJ1-1; CDR3aa: CASSADSNTEAFF; CDR3nt: TGTGCCAGCAGCGCCGACAGTAACACTGAAGCTTTCTTT
d_gene: TRBD1; abundance: medium-sized; v_gene: TRBV5-1; j_gene: TRBJ1-5; CDR3aa: CASSGRQGRSNQPQHF; CDR3nt: TGCGCCAGCAGCGGAAGACAGGGACGGAGCAATCAGCCCCAGCATTTT
d_gene: NA; abundance: few; v_gene: TRBV11-2; j_gene: TRBJ2-1; CDR3aa: CASSSGGSLNEQFF; CDR3nt: TGTGCCAGCAGCTCGGGTGGGTCCCTCAATGAGCAGTTCTTC
d_gene: NA; abundance: many; v_gene: TRBV20-1; j_gene: TRBJ2-3; CDR3aa: CSVPDGSTDTQYF; CDR3nt: TGCAGTGTCCCGGACGGTAGCACAGATACGCAGTATTTT
d_gene: TRBD1; abundance: many; v_gene: TRBV7-2; j_gene: TRBJ1-5; CDR3aa: CASSEQGYSNQPQHF; CDR3nt: TGTGCCAGCAGCGAACAGGGGTATAGCAATCAGCCCCAGCATTTT
d_gene: NA; abundance: many; v_gene: TRBV29-1; j_gene: TRBJ2-5; CDR3aa: CSVDRGEETQYF; CDR3nt: TGCAGCGTTGATAGAGGGGAGGAGACCCAGTACTTC
d_gene: TRBD1; abundance: few; v_gene: TRBV12-3/TRBV12-4; j_gene: TRBJ1-5; CDR3aa: CASSSGTGGPINQPQHF; CDR3nt: TGTGCCAGCAGTTCCGGGACAGGGGGCCCTATCAATCAGCCCCAGCATTTT
d_gene: NA; abundance: NA; v_gene: TRBV3-1; j_gene: TRBJ2-1; CDR3aa: CASSRGDGEQFF; CDR3nt: TGTGCCAGCAGCCGGGGAGACGGCGAGCAGTTCTTC
d_gene: NA; abundance: few; v_gene: TRBV30; j_gene: TRBJ1-1; CDR3aa: CAWGEGREMNTEAFF; CDR3nt: TGTGCCTGGGGGGAGGGCAGAGAGATGAACACTGAAGCTTTCTTT
d_gene: TRBD1; abundance: NA; v_gene: TRBV19; j_gene: TRBJ2-2; CDR3aa: CASSIQGAAGELFF; CDR3nt: TGTGCCAGTAGTATCCAGGGGGCAGCTGGGGAGCTGTTTTTT
d_gene: NA; abundance: many; v_gene: TRBV29-1; j_gene: TRBJ1-1; CDR3aa: CSVLYFGTEAFF; CDR3nt: TGCAGCGTTTTATATTTTGGCACTGAAGCTTTCTTT
d_gene: NA; abundance: many; v_gene: TRBV11-2; j_gene: TRBJ2-5; CDR3aa: CASSGGEGARELETQYF; CDR3nt: TGTGCCAGCAGCGGGGGAGAAGGTGCGCGAGAATTAGAGACCCAGTACTTC